This T cell receptor beta chain was recorded in a study of blood T cell repertoires in COVID-19. About the study: The study drew acute and convalescent COVID-19 samples from the United States, Italy and Spain. The cDNA or gDNA used as material had been derived from T cells, B-cell-depleted T cells, or PBMCs.

Germline CDR1 and CDR2: SGHNT and YYREEE (reference sequence). CDR3 length: 14 amino acids. V was clipped by 4 bases and J by 5 bases, with 10 bases between them. Data came from immunoSEQ multiplex PCR; TCRdb stores just in-frame clones and leaves some out. The table includes 100,000 to 150,000 clones, less than 85% detected once. The V gene is TRBV5-4, the J gene TRBJ2-6; D gene unclear. The sequenced sample was peripheral blood. The receptor was isolated from an elderly woman with acute or convalescent COVID-19. The CDR3 coding sequence is TGTGCCAGCAGCCTTTCGTCCTGGGCCAACGTCCTGACTTTC. Translated, it gives CASSLSSWANVLTF.